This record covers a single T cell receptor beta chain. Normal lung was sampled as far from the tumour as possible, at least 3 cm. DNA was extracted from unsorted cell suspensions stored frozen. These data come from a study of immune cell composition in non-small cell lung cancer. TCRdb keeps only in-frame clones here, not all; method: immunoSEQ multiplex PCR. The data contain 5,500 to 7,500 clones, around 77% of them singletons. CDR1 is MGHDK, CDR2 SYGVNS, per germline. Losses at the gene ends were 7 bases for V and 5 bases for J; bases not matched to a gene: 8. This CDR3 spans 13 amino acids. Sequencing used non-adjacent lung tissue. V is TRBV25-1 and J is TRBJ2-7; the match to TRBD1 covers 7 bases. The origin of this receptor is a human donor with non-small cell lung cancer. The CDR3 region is CASNDRETDEQYF. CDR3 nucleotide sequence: TGTGCCAGCAATGACAGGGAAACTGACGAGCAGTACTTC.